The T cell receptor (beta chain) described here comes from a study of memory CD4+ T cells and cytomegalovirus serostatus. Study-level background: Healthy Belgian adult donors included under ten CMV-positive and some 25 CMV-negative people.

Study outcomes and limitations: Repertoires predicted CMV serostatus with median bootstrapped AUC of about 0.96.

A remark on this clone: Antigen unknown.

The sort gate was single viable CD3+CD4+CD8-CD45RO+ cells for memory CD4+ T cells. Serostatus was set by detecting CMV pp150, pp28, p38, p52 IgG. The V gene end was trimmed by 6 bases and the J gene end by 3 bases; junction bases not matched to a gene: 7. The CDR3 totals 14 residues. Germline CDR1 is KGHSH and CDR2 is LQKENI. Data came from immunoSEQ multiplex PCR; TCRdb stores just in-frame clones and leaves some out. The sample holds around 50,000 clones; roughly 81% are singletons and the top ten take about 1%. The receptor was derived from an adult in good health and CMV-seronegative. V is TRBV18 and J is TRBJ2-7; TRBD1 agrees at 8 bases. Sequenced input: memory CD4+ T cells from blood. The CDR3, as DNA: TGTGCCAGCTCGACTGGACAGGGCATCTACGAGCAGTACTTC. Translation gives CASSTGQGIYEQYF.